This passage covers 27 T cell receptor beta chains from one sample sequenced in a study of cytomegalovirus exposure and HLA in healthy donors. A multiplex PCR was run with 60 Vbeta primers and 13 Jbeta primers. The assay was immunoSEQ multiplex PCR, and TCRdb's table has in-frame clones only and misses some. The sample shows around 170,000 clones, 80% to 85% of them seen only once. Specimen: PBMCs. The receptor set was obtained from a woman between 18 and 30 years old in good health and CMV-seronegative.

The rearrangement links TRBV28 to TRBJ2-5; D unclear. The ends were cut back, 4 bases at V and 3 bases at J, with 9 bases in the middle. CDR3 length equals 13 residues. Per the germline V gene, CDR1 is MDHEN and CDR2 is SYDVKM. CDR3 in DNA: TGTGCCAGCAGTTCCCCCAGGAAAGAGACCCAGTACTTC. This translates into CASSSPRKETQYF.

This clone showed up just once. This sequence joins TRBV28 and TRBJ2-7; TRBD1 aligns across 7 bases. Germline CDR1 and CDR2: MDHEN and SYDVKM. With 4 bases clipped from V and 3 bases from J, the junction kept 6 bases outside the gene matches. The CDR3 has 14 residues. CDR3 sequence reads: CASSSGQSFYEQYF. Here the CDR3 DNA reads TGTGCCAGCAGTTCGGGACAGAGTTTCTACGAGCAGTACTTC.

The CDR3 nucleotides read TGTGCCAGCAGCAAACCACCGGGACATGGGGGTCATAGCAATCAGCCCCAGCATTTT. It codes for CASSKPPGHGGHSNQPQHF. The V gene is TRBV21-1, the J gene TRBJ1-5; the table names TRBD1, a call not compared with the DNA. TRBV21-1 is designated a pseudogene. The CDR3 is 19 residues long.

The CDR3 spells CASSSGTERQPQHF. DNA for the CDR3: TGTGCCAGCTCATCAGGGACAGAACGGCAGCCCCAGCATTTT. This rearrangement joins TRBV18 to TRBJ1-5; 7 positions agree with TRBD1. Trimming at V came to 5 bases and at J to 7 bases, leaving 8 bases not matched to a gene. Germline CDR1 reads KGHSH; CDR2 reads LQKENI. The CDR3 runs to 14 residues.

This clone appeared once. V gene TRBV5-1 combines with J gene TRBJ2-1; D is possibly TRBD2 (6 bases). Trimming took 7 bases from V and 7 from J, leaving 15 bases between them. The CDR3 is 13 residues long. Germline V gene sequence: CDR1 SGHRS, CDR2 YFSETQ. CDR3 sequence reads: CASRPGRENEQFF. For the CDR3, the DNA is TGCGCCAGCCGGCCGGGCCGGGAGAATGAGCAGTTCTTC.

The chain joins TRBV5-1 to TRBJ1-4, with D uncertain. Germline V gene data show CDR1 as SGHRS and CDR2 as YFSETQ. Trimming took 0 bases from V and 7 from J, leaving 10 bases between them. The CDR3 is 14 amino acids. CDR3 DNA sequence: TGCGCCAGCAGCTTGGATGGAGGTCTTGAAAAACTGTTTTTT. Protein sequence: CASSLDGGLEKLFF.

This chain links TRBV18 with TRBJ1-2; maybe TRBD1 (6 bases). Between the trimmed V and J ends, which lost 2 bases and 2 bases, there was a span of 12 bases. Germline CDR1 reads KGHSH; CDR2 reads LQKENI. CDR3 length equals 15 residues. The CDR3, as DNA: TGTGCCAGCTCACCAGTCCGGACAGCCAACTATGGCTACACCTTC. The encoded protein is CASSPVRTANYGYTF. Looking up the rest from reference TRBV18 and TRBJ1-2 gives the full variable domain: NAGVMQNPRHLVRRRGQEARLRCSPMKGHSHVYWYRQLPEEGLKFMVYLQKENIIDESGMPKERFSAEFPKEGPSILRIQQVVRGDSAAYFCASSPVRTANYGYTFGSGTRLTVV.

The CDR3 sequence is CASRWMGGPTDTQYF. The CDR3 region has the DNA TGTGCAAGTCGTTGGATGGGGGGACCCACAGATACGCAGTATTTT. The V and J genes are TRBV12-2 and TRBJ2-3; no DNA check was done on the table's D call, TRBD2. TRBV12-2 counts as a pseudogene. The CDR3 spans 15 residues.

The gene calls are TRBV5-4 and TRBJ2-4; 9 positions match TRBD1. Trimming removed 4 bases from V and 8 bases from J; junction bases left unmatched: 16. The germline V gene encodes CDR1 SGHNT and CDR2 YYREEE (reference sequence). The length of the CDR3 is 17 residues. This chain's CDR3 is CASSVRDRDIKGDIQYF. Written as DNA, the CDR3 is TGTGCCAGCAGCGTCCGGGACAGGGACATCAAAGGGGACATTCAGTACTTC.

The chain recombines TRBV18 with TRBJ2-7; 8 nucleotides align to TRBD2. The CDR3 is 15 amino acids. Trimming at V came to 3 bases and at J to 0 bases, leaving 4 bases not matched to a gene. The germline V gene has CDR1 KGHSH and CDR2 LQKENI. The CDR3 nucleotides are TGTGCCAGCTCACCCCGGGAGGGCCCCTCCTACGAGCAGTACTTC. It codes for CASSPREGPSYEQYF.

The chain couples TRBV4-1 to TRBJ1-4; a weak D match, TRBD1 (6 bases). The V and J ends lost 3 bases and 2 bases respectively, with 13 bases between them. The germline V gene encodes CDR1 MGHRA and CDR2 YSYEKL. CDR3 length equals 16 residues. CDR3 in amino acids: CASSHSDRITNEKLFF. The CDR3 nucleotides are TGCGCCAGCAGCCATTCCGACAGGATCACTAATGAAAAACTGTTTTTT.

Turning to this clone: A read error may produce the germline difference seen at one junction end. The chain combines TRBV6-1 with TRBJ1-5; maybe TRBD1 (5 bases). CDR1 and CDR2 (germline): MNHNS, SASEGT. The CDR3 contains 14 residues. CDR3 region: CASSEDRSHQPRHF. The CDR3 nucleotides read TGTGCCAGCAGTGAAGACAGGAGCCATCAGCCCCGGCATTTT.

The chain carries TRBV20-1 and TRBJ2-3; D is unresolved. CDR1 is DFQATT and CDR2 is SNEGSKA in the germline V gene (reference sequence). The CDR3 runs to 11 residues. The germline V and J ends were trimmed by 5 bases and 10 bases, with 13 bases remaining between them. CDR3 sequence reads: CSAQMASAQYF. In nucleotides, the CDR3 is TGCAGTGCTCAAATGGCTAGTGCGCAGTATTTT.

The table lists this clone with a few counts. The J gene is TRBJ1-5, the V gene TRBV15; 9 bases line up with TRBD1. After removal of 5 bases from V and 4 bases from J, the junction contained 9 bases not matched to a gene. The germline gives CDR1 LNHNV, CDR2 YYDKDF (reference sequence). CDR3 length: 16 amino acids. Here the CDR3 reads CATSGDRDLVNQPQHF. Here the CDR3 DNA reads TGTGCCACCAGCGGGGACAGGGATCTTGTTAATCAGCCCCAGCATTTT.

V is TRBV18 and J is TRBJ2-5; D not certain. This CDR3 region has 14 residues. The V end lost 6 bases, the J end lost 5 bases, and 16 bases lay between the germline ends. Germline lookup yields CDR1 KGHSH and CDR2 LQKENI. This CDR3 is CASSLSGLLETQYF. The CDR3, as DNA: TGTGCCAGCTCTCTCAGTGGGCTGCTGGAGACCCAGTACTTC.

The CDR3 DNA reads as TGTGCCAGCAGCAGTAGCGGGAGTTACGAGCAGTACTTC. Its translation is CASSSSGSYEQYF. The chain is built from TRBV7-2 and TRBJ2-7; 9 nucleotides align to TRBD2. Germline CDR1 and CDR2: SGHTA and FQGNSA. CDR3 length: 13 amino acids. The V gene end was trimmed by 5 bases and the J gene end by 4 bases; junction bases not matched to a gene: 3.

The chain links TRBV7-2 to TRBJ2-6, with D possibly matching TRBD1 (5 bases). The ends were cut back, 5 bases at V and 4 bases at J, with 15 bases in the middle. The germline CDR1 and CDR2 sequences are SGHTA and FQGNSA. This CDR3 has 16 residues. The CDR3 sequence is CASSPSGGAGANVLTF. The CDR3 nucleotides read TGTGCCAGCAGCCCCTCTGGTGGGGCCGGGGCCAACGTCCTGACTTTC.

The chain joins TRBV6-5 to TRBJ2-3; D might be TRBD2 (6 bases). From germline, CDR1 is MNHEY and CDR2 SVGAGI. This CDR3 has 14 amino acids. The V gene lost 8 bases and the J gene lost 1 base, with 13 bases spanning the gap. CDR3: CASGKVAGTDTQYF. The DNA for the CDR3 is TGTGCCAGCGGAAAAGTAGCGGGCACAGATACGCAGTATTTT.

Worth noting for this clone: Other DNA sequences in the same sample also yield this CDR3. V gene TRBV2 combines with J gene TRBJ1-1, with a weak D call TRBD1 (6 bases). The CDR3 totals 13 residues. Germline V gene lookup returns CDR1 SNHLY and CDR2 FYNNEI. The V end was cut by 3 bases, the J end by 1 base, with 6 bases between. CDR3 residues: CASSETGNTEAFF. The CDR3 DNA reads as TGTGCCAGCAGTGAGACAGGGAACACTGAAGCTTTCTTT. Variable domain in full (rest from reference TRBV2 and TRBJ1-1): EPEVTQTPSHQVTQMGQEVILRCVPISNHLYFYWYRQILGQKVEFLVSFYNNEISEKSEIFDDQFSVERPDGSNFTLKIRSTKLEDSAMYFCASSETGNTEAFFGQGTRLTVV.

The V and J genes are TRBV18 and TRBJ1-2, with 7 bases aligning to TRBD1. This CDR3 has 14 amino acids. V dropped 3 bases and J dropped 4; count of bases not matched to a gene: 5. Germline CDR1 reads KGHSH; CDR2 reads LQKENI. The CDR3 loop is CASSPNRGGYGYTF. The DNA of the CDR3 is TGTGCCAGCTCACCCAACAGGGGAGGCTATGGCTACACCTTC.

The genes are TRBV5-1 and TRBJ2-1; TRBD1 matches 7 bases. CDR1 SGHRS and CDR2 YFSETQ come from the germline V gene. The CDR3 is 15 residues long. V was pared by 1 base and J by 3 bases, with 4 bases of the junction left unmatched. CDR3 coding DNA: TGCGCCAGCAGCTTGCAGGGGACAGACTACAATGAGCAGTTCTTC. This gives the protein CASSLQGTDYNEQFF.

On this clone: Other DNA sequences in the sample encode the same CDR3. The chain is built from TRBV5-1 and TRBJ2-1; 8 bases are a match to TRBD2. This CDR3 is 14 amino acids long. Trimming removed 2 bases from V and 2 bases from J; junction bases left unmatched: 0. Looked up from germline, CDR1 is SGHRS and CDR2 is YFSETQ. The CDR3 nucleotides are TGCGCCAGCAGCTTTAGCGGGGCCTACAATGAGCAGTTCTTC. Translated, it gives CASSFSGAYNEQFF.

This clone occurred a few times. This chain joins TRBV7-2 and TRBJ2-7, with D possibly TRBD2 on 7 matching bases. Trimming shortened V by 0 bases and J by 0 bases, and 9 bases separated the two germline ends. The V gene's germline CDR1 is SGHTA and CDR2 FQGNSA. CDR3 size: 15 residues. CDR3 coding DNA: TGTGCCAGCAGCTTAGCGGGGGGGCCCTCCTACGAGCAGTACTTC. Protein: CASSLAGGPSYEQYF.

The genes are TRBV6-1 and TRBJ2-7, with 8 bases matching TRBD2. The end of the DNA aligns better with TRBJ2-5, so the J call may be wrong. The CDR3 totals 15 residues. Germline V gene sequence: CDR1 MNHNS, CDR2 SASEGT. The CDR3 DNA follows: TGTGCCAGCAGTGCGCTAGCGGGCAGTGTAGAGACCCAGTACTTC. Translating gives CASSALAGSVETQYF.

This chain joins TRBV19 and TRBJ1-3, with D possibly being TRBD1 (5 bases). The CDR3 is 15 amino acids. Trimming left V 3 bases short and J 0 bases short, with 9 bases between. Germline-derived CDR1 and CDR2 are LNHDA and SQIVND (reference sequence). The chain's CDR3 is CASSIGGSSGNTIYF. The CDR3 bases are TGTGCCAGTAGTATCGGGGGGTCCTCTGGAAACACCATATATTTT.

The V call is TRBV23-1, the J call TRBJ2-2; TRBD2 agrees at 9 bases. TRBV23-1 carries the ORF label, with uncertain function. The CDR3 is 17 residues long. Trimming took 2 bases from V and 0 from J; bases not matched to a gene: 4. CDR3 region: CASSQTSGRTNTGELFF. In DNA form, the CDR3 reads TGCGCCAGCAGTCAAACTAGCGGGCGCACGAACACCGGGGAGCTGTTTTTT.

The CDR3 nucleotides are TGCGCCAGCAGCCAACCTGTTCCTCCGGACAGGAGCTCCTACGAGCAGTACTTC. Encoded protein: CASSQPVPPDRSSYEQYF. The J gene is TRBJ2-7, the V gene TRBV4-1, with 7 nucleotides matching TRBD1. V was pared by 2 bases and J by 0 bases, with 13 bases of the junction left unmatched. Germline loops: CDR1 MGHRA, CDR2 YSYEKL. This CDR3 spans 18 amino acids.